This T cell receptor beta chain comes out of a study of blood T cell repertoires in COVID-19 (TCRdb year 2020). Regarding the complete study: Samples covering the acute and convalescent phases of COVID-19 were provided by collaborators in the United States, Italy and Spain. The material from the prospective study consisted of cDNA or gDNA derived from T cells, B-cell-depleted T cells, or PBMCs. Deeply sampled blood TCRbeta repertoires from subjects exposed to, actively infected with, or recovered from COVID-19 were included in the dataset. The repertoires were made available in a free public database intended to serve as a resource for research on the immune response to SARS-CoV-2. Samples were obtained from the ongoing ImmuneRACE study (first 160 participants) and from some 1,200 subjects provided by 6 global collaborators. A de-identified subject ID, COVID-19 status, age in years and sex were almost always included in the sample metadata. HLA class I and class II types, where available, came from metadata supplied by the sample provider rather than from assay-based typing.

A second Seattle source provided samples from volunteer blood donors who had recovered from COVID-19. The collaborating institutions used their own protocols to collect whole blood in K2EDTA tubes. For TCRbeta analysis, collaborators shipped samples in one of three forms: frozen whole blood, isolated PBMCs, or DNA extracted from either of those sample types. What the study reported, not specific to this receptor: The amount of clinical and demographic metadata varied by source and participant and was provided uncurated.

TCRbeta CDR3 regions were amplified from genomic DNA by means of the immunoSEQ Assay, a bias-controlled multiplex PCR. The source study handled its data this way. The number of nucleated cells in each sample was estimated from the amplification of reference gene primers within the assay. Sequence reads were collapsed and filtered to measure the absolute abundance of every unique TCRbeta CDR3 rearrangement. For each sample, productive Simpson clonality was calculated as the square root of Simpson's diversity index over productive rearrangements. TCRdb obtained this table from immuneACCESS and retained in-frame rearrangements with V and J assigned. These tables miss some clones; where compared with another copy, unresolved V genes account for less than half of the shortfall, and the remainder is unexplained. V and J calls plus clone size are reproduced from that table; the DNA served to infer D and trimming. The sample includes about 300,000 clones, with approximately 88% observed a single time. The ten top clones hold 5% to 7% of the sample.

Concerning this clone itself: The antigen this receptor binds is unknown. There are no base qualities to consult, and no much larger clone falls within one base.

Sequences were obtained from peripheral blood. The receptor's source is a man aged 18 to 29 who had recovered from COVID-19.

The CDR3 protein: CASSQDRGTDVSYEQYF. The base sequence is TGCGCCAGCAGCCAAGATCGGGGGACTGACGTCTCCTACGAGCAGTACTTC. Recombination connected TRBV4-3 to TRBJ2-7; 6 matching bases give a weak D call of TRBD2. The CDR3 starts with the cysteine, ends with the phenylalanine, and has 17 residues. Of the read, only the CDR3 DNA is kept; its 51 bases are in frame from base 1. CDR1 is given as LGHNA and CDR2 as YSLEER, both from the germline V gene. The trim is 0 bases for V and 0 bases for J, with a gap of 15 bases between the germline ends.